This T cell receptor beta chain is from a study of shared clonotypes between healthy human individuals. Study conclusions and caveats: What naive subsets generally showed was a larger estimated richness than memory subsets showed.

A remark on this clone: Its specificity is not known.

The CDR3 has 17 amino acids. Trimming took off 5 bases at V and 0 bases at J, with 14 bases between the two ends. Germline V gene sequence: CDR1 SGHAT, CDR2 FQNNGV. Measured with immunoSEQ multiplex PCR; TCRdb has only the in-frame clones, and not every one. Here the sample spans 2,500,000 or so clones, around nine tenths being singletons. The chain recombines TRBV11-2 with TRBJ1-6; no reliable D call. The TCR was taken from a man aged 18 to 30 in good health. The sequenced sample was naive CD4+ T cells sorted from blood. Subset reported: CD45RA+ positively selected. CDR3 residues: CASSPRGKASYNSPLHF. The CDR3 DNA reads as TGTGCCAGCAGCCCGAGAGGGAAAGCCTCCTATAATTCACCCCTCCACTTT.